A selection of T cell receptor beta chains follows, all from one sample in a study of shared clonotypes between healthy human individuals. Data came from immunoSEQ multiplex PCR; TCRdb stores just in-frame clones and leaves some out. The table shows 2 million or so clones, with roughly 94% occurring only once. The material sequenced was naive CD8+ T cells sorted from blood. These receptors were obtained from a man younger than 35 in good health. Each CDR3 is given with its conserved first and last residue. D genes are given only for firm matches. Size tells how often a clone was seen (once, few, many) or the class of an expanded clone, and some rows leave it out.

j_gene: TRBJ2-7
d_gene: TRBD1
v_gene: TRBV27
abundance: .
CDR3nt: TGTGCCAGCACTTTAACCTACGGGACAGGCTCCTCCGAGCAGTACTTC
CDR3aa: CASTLTYGTGSSEQYF

j_gene: TRBJ2-5
d_gene: TRBD2
v_gene: TRBV6-5
abundance: .
CDR3nt: TGTGCCAGCACCTCCGGGGGGGTTTGGGAGACCCAGTACTTC
CDR3aa: CASTSGGVWETQYF

j_gene: TRBJ2-7
d_gene: .
v_gene: TRBV27
abundance: .
CDR3nt: TGTGCCAGCAGTTTAGACGCGGGACAGTACTACGAGCAGTACTTC
CDR3aa: CASSLDAGQYYEQYF

j_gene: TRBJ2-7
d_gene: .
v_gene: TRBV19
abundance: .
CDR3nt: TGTGCCAGTAGTATAGTTACTTCTCGCGAGCAGTACTTC
CDR3aa: CASSIVTSREQYF

j_gene: TRBJ2-1
d_gene: TRBD2
v_gene: TRBV9
abundance: once
CDR3nt: TGTGCCAGCAGCCCCTTGGGACTAGCGGGTAATGAGCAGTTCTTC
CDR3aa: CASSPLGLAGNEQFF

j_gene: TRBJ2-7
d_gene: TRBD1
v_gene: TRBV29-1
abundance: .
CDR3nt: TGCAGCGTTGACGGGACAGGGATGCGGGAGCAGTACTTC
CDR3aa: CSVDGTGMREQYF

j_gene: TRBJ2-7
d_gene: TRBD1
v_gene: TRBV19
abundance: .
CDR3nt: TGTGCCAGTAGTATCCAGGGGGCCTACGAGCAGTACTTC
CDR3aa: CASSIQGAYEQYF

j_gene: TRBJ1-6
d_gene: TRBD1
v_gene: TRBV7-9
abundance: .
CDR3nt: TGTGCCAGCAGCTTGACCGGGACAGGGACCAATTCACCCCTCCACTTT
CDR3aa: CASSLTGTGTNSPLHF

j_gene: TRBJ1-2
d_gene: .
v_gene: TRBV14
abundance: .
CDR3nt: TGTGCCAGCAGCCAAGATTTTCCAGAATCCTTCTATGGCTACACCTTC
CDR3aa: CASSQDFPESFYGYTF

j_gene: TRBJ1-1
d_gene: .
v_gene: TRBV30
abundance: .
CDR3nt: TGTGCCTGGAGGTATAGGGGTTGGAACACTGAAGCTTTCTTT
CDR3aa: CAWRYRGWNTEAFF

j_gene: TRBJ2-3
d_gene: TRBD2
v_gene: TRBV7-2
abundance: .
CDR3nt: TGTGCCAGCACCGAGAGGCTAGCGGGCTTGATCACAGATACGCAGTATTTT
CDR3aa: CASTERLAGLITDTQYF

j_gene: TRBJ1-2
d_gene: .
v_gene: TRBV11-2
abundance: few
CDR3nt: TGTGCCAGCAGCCCCACGGACACGCACTATGGCTACACCTTC
CDR3aa: CASSPTDTHYGYTF

j_gene: TRBJ1-4
d_gene: TRBD1
v_gene: TRBV4-1
abundance: .
CDR3nt: TGCGCCAGCAGCCAAGAAGGGACAGTTAATGAAAAACTGTTTTTT
CDR3aa: CASSQEGTVNEKLFF

j_gene: TRBJ1-5
d_gene: .
v_gene: TRBV5-4
abundance: .
CDR3nt: TGTGCCAGCAGCTTGGACAGGGACAATCAGCCCCAGCATTTT
CDR3aa: CASSLDRDNQPQHF

j_gene: TRBJ1-6
d_gene: .
v_gene: TRBV27
abundance: .
CDR3nt: TGTGCCAGCAGCCACTTGGGACCGAACTATAATTCACCCCTCCACTTT
CDR3aa: CASSHLGPNYNSPLHF

j_gene: TRBJ1-5
d_gene: .
v_gene: TRBV5-6
abundance: .
CDR3nt: TGTGCCAGCAGCTTGTACAGGGTTATAGATCAGCCCCAGCATTTT
CDR3aa: CASSLYRVIDQPQHF

j_gene: TRBJ2-7
d_gene: TRBD1
v_gene: TRBV28
abundance: .
CDR3nt: TGTGCCAGCAGTTTATATGGGGACAGCCCCTACGAGCAGTACTTC
CDR3aa: CASSLYGDSPYEQYF